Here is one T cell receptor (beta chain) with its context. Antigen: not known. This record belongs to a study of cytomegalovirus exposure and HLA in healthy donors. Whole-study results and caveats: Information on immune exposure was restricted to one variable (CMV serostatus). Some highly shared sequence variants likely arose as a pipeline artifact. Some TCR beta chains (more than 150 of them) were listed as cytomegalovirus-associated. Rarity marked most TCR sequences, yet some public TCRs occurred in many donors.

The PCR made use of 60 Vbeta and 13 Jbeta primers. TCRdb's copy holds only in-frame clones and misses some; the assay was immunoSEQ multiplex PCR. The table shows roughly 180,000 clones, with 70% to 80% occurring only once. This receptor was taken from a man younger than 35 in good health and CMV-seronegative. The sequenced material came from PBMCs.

CDR3 loop: CAISESGVYYGYTF. CDR3 nucleotides: TGTGCCATCAGTGAGTCCGGGGTCTACTATGGCTACACCTTC. The gene calls are TRBV10-3 and TRBJ1-2; no clear D. The CDR3 is 14 amino acids. V was pared by 0 bases and J by 3 bases, with 8 bases between. The germline V gene has CDR1 ENHRY and CDR2 SYGVKD.